The 11 T cell receptor beta chains reported below all come from one sample, sequenced in a study of T cells in Graves' hyperthyroidism and ophthalmopathy. What was amplified from RNA transcripts were TCR beta CDR3 regions. TCR CDR3 underwent first-round RT-PCR with the HTBI primer set. Each CDR3 protein is one row after TCRdb ran MiXCR on the multiplex PCR reads. Of roughly 570,000 distinct CDR3 sequences listed, roughly 50% were seen once; the top ten hold around 7.7%. Sequenced material: peripheral blood or thyroid tissue (not recorded which). The receptors come from a woman aged 18-29 years with Graves' hyperthyroidism.

This clonotype appeared many times. This rearrangement joins TRBV10-3 to TRBJ1-3; D unclear. Trimming took 3 bases from V and 0 from J, leaving 6 bases between them. Per the germline V gene, CDR1 is ENHRY and CDR2 is SYGVKD. The CDR3 length is 14 residues. Here the CDR3 DNA reads TGTGCCATCAGTGACGGAAGCTCTGGAAACACCATATATTTT. Translation: CAISDGSSGNTIYF.

This clonotype was seen repeatedly, ten times or more. V usage is TRBV15 and J usage is TRBJ1-2; no reliable D call. The CDR3 runs 17 residues. The V end lost 0 bases, the J end lost 3 bases, and 17 bases lay between the germline ends. From germline, CDR1 is LNHNV and CDR2 YYDKDF (reference sequence). DNA of the CDR3: TGTGCCACCAGCAGAGATCTGGAGGGATCTTATTACTATGGCTACACCTTC. This sequence encodes CATSRDLEGSYYYGYTF.

The chain employs TRBV20-1 and TRBJ2-2, with TRBD2 matching over 8 bases. J was trimmed by 6 bases and V by 5 bases; bases with no gene match: 14. Germline V gene lookup returns CDR1 DFQATT and CDR2 SNEGSKA (reference sequence). The CDR3 consists of 16 residues. CDR3 protein: CSAGRGRTSTSGELFF. As DNA, the CDR3 is TGCAGTGCTGGGCGAGGGAGGACTAGCACGTCCGGGGAGCTGTTTTTT.

The chain is built from TRBV30 and TRBJ1-1; D is unresolved. The CDR3 is 14 residues long. Germline V gene lookup returns CDR1 GTSNPN and CDR2 SVGIG (reference sequence). Trimming shortened V by 2 bases and J by 0 bases, and 10 bases separated the two germline ends. The CDR3 is CAWSPWTLNTEAFF. The CDR3 bases are TGTGCCTGGAGTCCCTGGACGTTGAACACTGAAGCTTTCTTT.

This clonotype was seen repeatedly, ten times or more. The chain employs TRBV20-1 and TRBJ2-2; 10 nucleotides agree with TRBD1. The V gene end was trimmed by 3 bases and the J gene end by 6 bases; junction bases not matched to a gene: 10. In germline, CDR1 is DFQATT, CDR2 SNEGSKA (reference sequence). The length of the CDR3 is 16 residues. The DNA of the CDR3 is TGCAGTGCTAGGTCCCCGGGACAGGGGACGTCCGGGGAGCTGTTTTTT. This codes for CSARSPGQGTSGELFF.

The chain joins TRBV12-3 or TRBV12-4 to TRBJ1-1, with a tentative D call TRBD1 (5 bases). V was pared by 6 bases and J by 0 bases, with 17 bases between. The CDR3 has 16 residues. The CDR3: CASRVNTGGMNTEAFF. CDR3 bases: TGTGCCAGCAGGGTGAACACCGGGGGTATGAACACTGAAGCTTTCTTT.

The chain joins TRBV7-9 to TRBJ2-7, with TRBD1 identical over 7 bases. CDR1 is SEHNR and CDR2 is FQNEAQ in the germline V gene (reference sequence). The CDR3 extends over 12 amino acids. Trimming at V came to 3 bases and at J to 5 bases, leaving 1 base not matched to a gene. The CDR3 sequence: CASSFQGDEQYF. CDR3 sequence (DNA): TGTGCCAGCAGCTTCCAGGGGGACGAGCAGTACTTC.

This clonotype was seen a few times. J is TRBJ2-7 and V is TRBV2; 13 nucleotides line up with TRBD2. Germline values: CDR1 SNHLY, CDR2 FYNNEI. The CDR3 length is 15 residues. J was trimmed by 0 bases and V by 6 bases; bases with no gene match: 2. CDR3 sequence reads: CASRWTSGSSYEQYF. The CDR3 DNA is TGTGCCAGCAGGTGGACTAGCGGGAGCTCCTACGAGCAGTACTTC.

The count of this clonotype is one. CDR3 nucleotide sequence: TGTGCTAGAGAACAGTCCTACGAGCAGTACTTC. It is translated as CAREQSYEQYF. This chain uses TRBV6-1 with TRBJ2-7, with D unclear. Germline values: CDR1 MNHNS, CDR2 SASEGT. The CDR3 loop spans 11 amino acids.

Many counts were recorded for this clonotype. V and J are TRBV7-8 and TRBJ1-1; D remains unclear. The CDR3 runs to 13 residues. V lost 1 base to trimming and J lost 5 bases, with 8 bases between them. Germline assignment: CDR1 SGHVS and CDR2 FQNEAQ. CDR3 residues: CASSLGLGTEAFF. The CDR3 DNA follows: TGTGCCAGCAGCTTAGGACTGGGTACTGAAGCTTTCTTT.

V gene TRBV29-1 combines with J gene TRBJ1-2; D call uncertain. Germline loops: CDR1 SQVTM, CDR2 ANQGSEA. The CDR3 is made up of 12 amino acids. The V gene lost 0 bases and the J gene lost 4 bases, with 6 bases spanning the gap. The CDR3 DNA reads TGCAGCGTTGAAGAGGGCCTCTATGGCTACACCTTC. It codes for CSVEEGLYGYTF.